These T cell receptor beta chains were read from a single sample in a study of molecular identifiers for immune sequencing clone quantification. TCRdb independently ran MiXCR on the PCR reads; one entry per CDR3 protein. This sample has some 320,000 distinct CDR3 sequences, with about a fifth found just once. Input material: naive CD8+ T cells from blood, with Jurkat cell RNA spiked in. All receptors come from a human donor in good health. Some libraries in this study had Jurkat cell RNA spiked in. Both conserved end residues are part of each CDR3. A D gene is named only where the DNA matches it firmly. Clone size, where shown, is once, few, many, or a class for clones that have expanded.

TRBJ2-2	TRBV30	few	.	CAWSFPGGALTTGELFF	TGTGCCTGGAGTTTTCCGGGCGGGGCATTAACTACCGGGGAGCTGTTTTTT
TRBJ2-3	TRBV7-9	many	TRBD1	CASSLLRGQDTQYF	TGTGCCAGCAGCTTATTGAGGGGGCAAGATACGCAGTATTTT
TRBJ2-7	TRBV5-8	many	.	CASSLYPGVDEQYF	TGTGCCAGCAGCTTGTATCCAGGGGTTGACGAGCAGTACTTC
TRBJ2-7	TRBV7-9	many	.	CASSWAQSHEQYF	TGTGCCAGCAGCTGGGCCCAGTCCCACGAGCAGTACTTC
TRBJ2-3	TRBV7-9	many	TRBD2	CASSLAGAGGFTDTQYF	TGTGCCAGCAGCTTAGCTGGAGCGGGGGGTTTCACAGATACGCAGTATTTT
TRBJ2-7	TRBV12-5	many	.	CASGLGPGAEQYF	TGTGCTAGTGGTCTAGGGCCGGGGGCCGAGCAGTACTTC
TRBJ2-5	TRBV6-2/TRBV6-3	few	.	CASSPGVRAQETQYF	TGTGCCAGCAGTCCCGGGGTTCGGGCCCAAGAGACCCAGTACTTC
TRBJ1-2	TRBV7-6	many	.	CASGGGYLGYTF	TGTGCCAGCGGTGGGGGGTATCTGGGCTACACCTTC
TRBJ1-4	TRBV7-9	many	TRBD1	CASSNTGTGVEKLFF	TGTGCCAGCAGCAATACCGGGACAGGGGTCGAAAAACTGTTTTTT
TRBJ1-1	TRBV9	many	.	CASSASDLSGIYPEAFF	TGTGCCAGCAGCGCGAGCGACCTTAGTGGCATATATCCTGAAGCTTTCTTT
TRBJ2-7	TRBV11-2	few	.	CASSLARDYSYEQYF	TGTGCCAGCAGCTTAGCCAGGGATTACTCCTACGAGCAGTACTTC
TRBJ2-3	TRBV7-9	many	.	CASSLPTRGAGELTDTQYF	TGTGCCAGCAGCTTACCAACAAGGGGGGCGGGGGAGCTCACAGATACGCAGTATTTT
TRBJ1-4	TRBV7-2	many	.	CASSLGISNEKLFF	TGTGCCAGCAGCTTGGGGATTTCTAATGAAAAACTGTTTTTT
TRBJ2-1	TRBV12-3/TRBV12-4	.	TRBD2	CASSKPAGVVEQFF	TGTGCCAGCAGTAAACCAGCGGGAGTTGTTGAGCAGTTCTTC
TRBJ2-7	TRBV2	many	.	CASSEEARGTYEQYF	TGTGCCAGCAGCGAGGAGGCTAGGGGGACCTACGAGCAGTACTTC
TRBJ2-5	TRBV7-9	many	TRBD2	CASSLAGTSGEETQYF	TGTGCCAGCAGCTTAGCCGGGACTAGCGGGGAGGAGACCCAGTACTTC
TRBJ2-4	TRBV9	many	.	CASSVGSILAKNIQYF	TGTGCCAGCAGCGTAGGGTCTATACTAGCCAAAAACATTCAGTACTTC
TRBJ2-3	TRBV24-1	.	TRBD2	CATEGTSGPTSTDTQYF	TGTGCCACCGAGGGGACTAGCGGGCCTACTAGCACAGATACGCAGTATTTT